This entry lists 17 T cell receptor beta chains sequenced from one sample in a study of cytomegalovirus exposure and HLA in healthy donors. Data came from immunoSEQ multiplex PCR; TCRdb stores just in-frame clones and leaves some out. The sample has under 75,000 clones; about 82% are singletons. Material for sequencing was PBMCs. The source of these receptors is a young man in good health and CMV-seronegative.

The V gene is TRBV30, the J gene TRBJ1-1; possibly TRBD1 for D (6 bases). There are 12 residues in the CDR3. In germline, CDR1 is GTSNPN, CDR2 SVGIG (reference sequence). Trimming took off 4 bases at V and 5 bases at J, with 11 bases between the two ends. Here the CDR3 reads CAWMGDTTEAFF. In nucleotides, the CDR3 is TGTGCCTGGATGGGGGACACGACTGAAGCTTTCTTT.

This clone was detected only once. The CDR3 region has the DNA TGTGCCAGCAGGGGTACAGGGAGCTCTGGAAACACCATATATTTT. This encodes CASRGTGSSGNTIYF. The chain employs TRBV28 and TRBJ1-3; weak D call: TRBD1 (6 bases). This CDR3 has 15 residues. The V gene's germline CDR1 is MDHEN and CDR2 SYDVKM. V was cut by 6 bases and J by 0 bases, with 12 bases left in between. Filled out from reference TRBV28 and TRBJ1-3, the complete variable domain reads DVKVTQSSRYLVKRTGEKVFLECVQDMDHENMFWYRQDPGLGLRLIYFSYDVKMKEKGDIPEGYSVSREKKERFSLILESASTNQTSMYLCASRGTGSSGNTIYFGEGSWLTVV.

This chain connects TRBV6-4 to TRBJ2-7; possible D gene TRBD1, 5 bases. Germline-derived CDR1 and CDR2 are MRHNA and SNTAGT. Trimming cost V 0 bases and J 6 bases, with 18 bases left between them. There are 16 residues in the CDR3. The CDR3 protein is CASSDSIRGLFAEQYF. DNA of the CDR3: TGTGCCAGCAGTGACTCGATTAGGGGCCTCTTCGCCGAGCAGTACTTC.

The J gene is TRBJ1-3, the V gene TRBV9; TRBD1 aligns across 7 bases. The V gene end was trimmed by 3 bases and the J gene end by 2 bases; junction bases not matched to a gene: 8. Per germline, CDR1 SGDLS and CDR2 YYNGEE. CDR3 size: 16 residues. The CDR3 region has the DNA TGTGCCAGCAGCGCCAGCTCAGGGACAGCTGGAAACACCATATATTTT. This sequence encodes CASSASSGTAGNTIYF.

The CDR3 nucleotides read TGCGCCAGCAGCTTGGGTGGACAGGGGGCTGGGGAGCCCCAGCATTTT. Translated, it gives CASSLGGQGAGEPQHF. The genes are TRBV5-1 and TRBJ1-5; TRBD1 matches at 11 bases. CDR1 and CDR2 (germline): SGHRS, YFSETQ. V dropped 0 bases and J dropped 8; count of bases not matched to a gene: 7. The CDR3 spans 16 residues.

The gene calls are TRBV28 and TRBJ1-4; TRBD1 matches 7 bases. From germline, CDR1 is MDHEN and CDR2 SYDVKM. The CDR3 has 16 residues. V gave up 8 bases and J gave up 7 bases; unmatched junction bases: 16. CDR3 sequence (DNA): TGTGCCAGCGGGACAGTCCCCCCGGGGAGACCTGAAAAACTGTTTTTT. Its translation: CASGTVPPGRPEKLFF.

The chain uses TRBV10-3 and TRBJ2-5, with 7 positions matching TRBD2. V lost 6 bases, J lost 5 bases, and 15 bases stayed unmatched. Germline V gene data show CDR1 as ENHRY and CDR2 as SYGVKD. The CDR3 loop spans 16 amino acids. DNA for the CDR3: TGTGCCATCAGGGACCCTCCGGGCGGGGGTTTGGAGACCCAGTACTTC. It yields the protein CAIRDPPGGGLETQYF.

The V gene is TRBV28, the J gene TRBJ1-4; D gene uncertain. Per the germline V gene, CDR1 is MDHEN and CDR2 is SYDVKM. Trimming shortened V by 7 bases and J by 8 bases, and 14 bases separated the two germline ends. The CDR3 is 13 residues long. CDR3 in DNA: TGTGCCAGCAAGACCCAGCCGGAGGAAAAACTGTTTTTT. Amino acids: CASKTQPEEKLFF.

This clone was seen only once. This rearrangement joins TRBV18 to TRBJ2-5; tentative D call: TRBD1 (5 bases). Trimming shortened V by 6 bases and J by 4 bases, and 9 bases separated the two germline ends. Per germline, CDR1 KGHSH and CDR2 LQKENI. The CDR3 consists of 12 residues. CDR3 in DNA: TGTGCCAGCTCCTTAAGGGGAGAGACCCAGTACTTC. Its translation: CASSLRGETQYF.

This rearrangement joins TRBV11-3 to TRBJ2-2; tentatively, D is TRBD1 (6 bases). Trimming cost V 5 bases and J 3 bases, with 10 bases left between them. CDR1 SGHNT and CDR2 YENEEA come from the germline V gene. The CDR3 has 14 residues. This chain's CDR3 is CASSPDRHTGELFF. As DNA, the CDR3 is TGTGCCAGCAGCCCGGACAGACACACCGGGGAGCTGTTTTTT.

The V and J genes are TRBV10-3 and TRBJ2-7; weak D call: TRBD1 (6 bases). V shed 6 bases and J shed 3 bases, with 18 bases lying between them. The CDR3 runs 15 residues. Germline V CDR1 and CDR2: ENHRY, SYGVKD. CDR3 residues: CAISPGWTEGYEQYV. DNA for the CDR3: TGTGCCATCAGCCCGGGGTGGACAGAAGGCTACGAGCAGTACGTC.

This chain uses TRBV7-9 with TRBJ1-4; no clear D. The CDR3 is made up of 16 amino acids. CDR1 is SEHNR, CDR2 FQNEAQ, per germline (reference sequence). Trimming removed 3 bases from V and 5 bases from J, with 16 bases in between. CDR3 coding DNA: TGTGCCAGCAGCTTGGGAGGACTCCTAGGGAATGAAAAACTGTTTTTT. Translated: CASSLGGLLGNEKLFF.

V usage is TRBV7-2 and J usage is TRBJ2-3, with D possibly TRBD2 on 6 matching bases. With 1 base removed from V and 2 bases from J, the gap between germline ends came to 7 bases. The CDR3 is 14 residues long. Per the germline V gene, CDR1 is SGHTA and CDR2 is FQGNSA. CDR3: CASSLELATDTQYF. CDR3 nucleotides: TGTGCCAGCAGCTTAGAACTAGCCACAGATACGCAGTATTTT. Looking up the rest from reference TRBV7-2 and TRBJ2-3 gives the full variable domain: GAGVSQSPSNKVTEKGKDVELRCDPISGHTALYWYRQSLGQGLEFLIYFQGNSAPDKSGLPSDRFSAERTGGSVSTLTIQRTQQEDSAVYLCASSLELATDTQYFGPGTRLTVL.

The J gene is TRBJ2-5, the V gene TRBV5-4; no reliable D call. CDR3 length: 15 amino acids. The germline V and J ends were trimmed by 1 base and 0 bases, with 10 bases remaining between them. Germline lookup yields CDR1 SGHNT and CDR2 YYREEE (reference sequence). The CDR3 protein is CASSLSYADQETQYF. Written as DNA, the CDR3 is TGTGCCAGCAGCTTGTCTTACGCAGACCAAGAGACCCAGTACTTC.

The rearrangement links TRBV7-3 to TRBJ2-3; the match to TRBD2 covers 9 bases. The CDR3 is 16 residues long. V lost 4 bases to trimming and J lost 1 base; unmatched junction nucleotides: 6. Germline CDR1 SGHTA, CDR2 FQGTGA. CDR3 nucleotide sequence: TGTGCCAGCAGCTCCGGGGTAGCGGGGGGCACAGATACGCAGTATTTT. It codes for CASSSGVAGGTDTQYF.

The V gene is TRBV19, the J gene TRBJ2-5; D perhaps matches TRBD1 (6 bases). The CDR3 loop spans 14 amino acids. Germline V gene sequence: CDR1 LNHDA, CDR2 SQIVND (reference sequence). The V and J ends lost 9 bases and 5 bases respectively, with 19 bases between them. The CDR3 protein is CASTLRGASETQYF. The CDR3 nucleotides read TGTGCCAGCACCCTCAGGGGCGCAAGCGAGACCCAGTACTTC.

This chain joins TRBV4-3 and TRBJ2-1; TRBD1 might be the D (6 bases). CDR1 and CDR2 from the germline V gene are LGHNA and YSLEER. This CDR3 comprises 15 residues. The ends were cut back, 0 bases at V and 6 bases at J, with 12 bases in the middle. Written as DNA, the CDR3 is TGCGCCAGCAGCCAAGATTCGGCCAGGGGCAATGAGCAGTTCTTC. Translated, it gives CASSQDSARGNEQFF.